This paragraph reports one T cell receptor (beta chain). Its antigen is not known. This CDR3 is built from 19 residues. From germline, CDR1 is SGHRS and CDR2 YFSETQ. J was trimmed by 1 base and V by 0 bases; bases with no gene match: 14. The data originate from a study of graft-versus-host responses after intestinal transplantation. At the level of the study: Recipients were all induced with anti-thymocyte globulin, then given tacrolimus and steroids for about three years.

Overall study findings and caveats: There were GvH clones found in recipient marrow, and some of them appeared first in ileum or blood. Patients with graft-donor T cell macrochimerism had high graft-versus-host to host-versus-graft clonal ratios in allografts.

Using immunoSEQ multiplex PCR, the repertoire was profiled, and TCRdb retains in-frame clones only, with some absent. This table has 75,000 to 95,000 clones, 80% to 95% appearing once. The material was unstimulated CD4+ T cells sorted from spleen or lymph node cells, obtained before transplant. The chain is built from TRBV5-1 and TRBJ2-5; TRBD2 matches 8 bases. The clonotype comes from a human donor who was the organ donor for an intestinal transplant. The CDR3 nucleotides read TGCGCCAGCAGCTTGGGACTAGCGTCGGGTGGCAGTGCCCAAGAGACCCAGTACTTC. Translation: CASSLGLASGGSAQETQYF.